The rows below give T cell receptor beta chains drawn from one sample of a study of vaccination effects on CD4 cells after COVID-19. Their antigen targets remain unknown. This table comes from immunoSEQ multiplex PCR, and its TCRdb copy is limited to in-frame clones, with some not included. Of approximately 68,000 clones in the sample, around 81% were seen once. The material was CD4+ T cells from PBMCs cultured with SARS-CoV-2 spike peptides, obtained before COVID-19 vaccination. The receptors here all came from a human donor who received a COVID-19 vaccine. CDR3s include the opening cysteine and the closing phenylalanine or tryptophan. The D gene is left open where the match is weak. Clone size appears in some rows only: once, few, many, or a class for an expanded clone.

J gene | clone size | V gene | D gene | CDR3 DNA | CDR3 protein
TRBJ2-6 | - | TRBV7-2 | - | TGTGCCAGCAGCCCGGACACCCAAGTACGACTGACTTTC | CASSPDTQVRLTF
TRBJ2-2 | - | TRBV7-8 | TRBD1 | TGTGCCAGCAGCTCTACTTGGACAGGGCCAAACTTCGCGAACACCGGGGAGCTGTTTTTT | CASSSTWTGPNFANTGELFF
TRBJ2-3 | - | TRBV29-1 | - | TGCAGCGTCGGAAGGGGTTTTAGCACAGATACGCAGTATTTT | CSVGRGFSTDTQYF
TRBJ1-4 | - | TRBV18 | TRBD1 | TGTGCCAGCTCACCACTGGGACAGGGGATGGGCGAAAAACTGTTTTTT | CASSPLGQGMGEKLFF
TRBJ1-1 | once | TRBV9 | - | TGTGCCAGCAGTTGGGCGGGGGCCGTGAACACTGAAGCTTTCTTT | CASSWAGAVNTEAFF
TRBJ1-5 | - | TRBV27 | - | TGTGCCAGCCGACCATGGGGGGGGGTCAATCAGCCCCAGCATTTT | CASRPWGGVNQPQHF
TRBJ1-2 | - | TRBV24-1 | - | TGTGCCACCACCCTGGAGGGTCTTAGGAACTATGGCTACACCTTC | CATTLEGLRNYGYTF
TRBJ1-5 | - | TRBV24-1 | - | TGTGCCACCAGTGATCCCGGGGGTCAGCCCCAGCATTTT | CATSDPGGQPQHF
TRBJ1-1 | many | TRBV5-1 | TRBD1 | TGCGCCAGCAGCTTGGCCGGGACAGTGGGCACTGAAGCTTTCTTT | CASSLAGTVGTEAFF
TRBJ1-3 | - | TRBV30 | - | TGTGCCTGGAGTGTAGGTATTCGGCAATCTGGAAACACCATATATTTT | CAWSVGIRQSGNTIYF
TRBJ1-2 | once | TRBV18 | - | TGTGCCAGCTCACCTGGGGTGAACTATGGCTACACCTTC | CASSPGVNYGYTF
TRBJ1-1 | - | TRBV27 | - | TGTGCCAGCAGTCGTAAGGCCAGGGGCGACACTGAAGCTTTCTTT | CASSRKARGDTEAFF
TRBJ1-6 | - | TRBV2 | - | TGTGCCAGCAGTGAATTGGACACCGAGGCCCCTAATTCACCCCTCCACTTT | CASSELDTEAPNSPLHF
TRBJ2-1 | once | TRBV24-1 | - | TGTGCCGCCCAGGGGAGTAACAATGAGCAGTTCTTC | CAAQGSNNEQFF
TRBJ2-3 | - | TRBV11-3 | - | TGTGCCAGCAGCTTAGGAAGGGCTAGCACAGATACGCAGTATTTT | CASSLGRASTDTQYF
TRBJ1-2 | once | TRBV10-2 | - | TGCGCCAGCAGTGTGCGGCAGGGTCAATATGGCTACACCTTC | CASSVRQGQYGYTF
TRBJ2-3 | - | TRBV24-1 | - | TGTGCCACCAGTGTCAGCACCAGGGACCTCAGAGATACGCAGTATTTT | CATSVSTRDLRDTQYF
TRBJ1-2 | - | TRBV24-1 | - | TGTGCCACCCAGGACAACTATGGCTACACCTTC | CATQDNYGYTF
TRBJ2-5 | - | TRBV10-2 | TRBD2 | TGCGCCAGCCAGGGGACTAGCGGAGAGACCCAGTACTTC | CASQGTSGETQYF
TRBJ1-4 | - | TRBV5-1 | - | TGCGCCAGCAGCTTGGGACCGGGGCTCACTAATGAAAAACTGTTTTTT | CASSLGPGLTNEKLFF
TRBJ1-2 | few | TRBV5-4 | - | TGTGCCAGCAGCTTGTTGGGGTATGGCTACACCTTC | CASSLLGYGYTF
TRBJ1-6 | few | TRBV7-3 | TRBD1 | TGTGCCAGCAGCTCAACCGACAGGGATTCACCCCTCCACTTT | CASSSTDRDSPLHF
TRBJ2-3 | - | TRBV7-2 | TRBD2 | TGTGCCAGCAGCCTCCTAGCGGTGGCGGCACTCACAGATACGCAGTATTTT | CASSLLAVAALTDTQYF
TRBJ2-2 | - | TRBV6-5 | - | TGTGCCAGCAACCACGGGAACACCGGGGAGCTGTTTTTT | CASNHGNTGELFF
TRBJ2-5 | - | TRBV28 | - | TGTGCCAGCAGCGGGCTAGAGACCCAGTACTTC | CASSGLETQYF